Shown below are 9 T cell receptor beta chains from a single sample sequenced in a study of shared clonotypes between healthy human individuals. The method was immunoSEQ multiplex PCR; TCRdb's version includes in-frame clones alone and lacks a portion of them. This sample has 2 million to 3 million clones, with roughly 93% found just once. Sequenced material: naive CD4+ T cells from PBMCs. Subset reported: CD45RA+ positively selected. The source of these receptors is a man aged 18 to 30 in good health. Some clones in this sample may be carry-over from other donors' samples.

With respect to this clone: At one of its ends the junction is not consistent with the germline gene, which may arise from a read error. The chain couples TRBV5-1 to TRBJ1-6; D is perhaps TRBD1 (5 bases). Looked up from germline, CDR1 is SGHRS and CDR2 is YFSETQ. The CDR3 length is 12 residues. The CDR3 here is CASSPETPGGCF. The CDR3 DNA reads TGCGCCAGCAGCCCTGAAACCCCGGGGGGGTGCTTT.

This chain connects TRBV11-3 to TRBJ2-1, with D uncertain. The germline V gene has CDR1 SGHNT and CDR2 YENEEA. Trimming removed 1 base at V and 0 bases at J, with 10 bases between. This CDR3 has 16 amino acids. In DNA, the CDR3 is TGTGCCAGCAGCTTAGGCGCGGCCAGCTCCTACAATGAGCAGTTCTTC. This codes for CASSLGAASSYNEQFF.

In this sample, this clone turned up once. CDR3 nucleotides: TGTGCCAGTAGTATTGGCAGAATGCAGCCCCAGCATTTT. This encodes CASSIGRMQPQHF. The rearrangement links TRBV19 to TRBJ1-5; the D is unclear. The CDR3 is made up of 13 amino acids. The germline V gene has CDR1 LNHDA and CDR2 SQIVND (reference sequence). V gave up 3 bases and J gave up 7 bases, with 10 bases separating them.

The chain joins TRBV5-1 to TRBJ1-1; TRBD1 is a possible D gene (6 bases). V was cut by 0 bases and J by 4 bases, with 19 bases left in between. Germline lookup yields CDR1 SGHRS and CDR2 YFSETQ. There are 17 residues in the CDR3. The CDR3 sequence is CASSLGGHPVSGTEAFF. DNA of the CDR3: TGCGCCAGCAGCTTGGGGGGGCACCCCGTTTCTGGCACTGAAGCTTTCTTT.

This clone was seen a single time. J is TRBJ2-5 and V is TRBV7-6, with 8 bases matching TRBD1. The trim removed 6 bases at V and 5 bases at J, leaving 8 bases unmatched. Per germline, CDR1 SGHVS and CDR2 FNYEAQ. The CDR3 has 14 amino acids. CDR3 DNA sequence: TGTGCCAGCAGAAAGGACAGGGTGGGCGAGACCCAGTACTTC. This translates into CASRKDRVGETQYF.

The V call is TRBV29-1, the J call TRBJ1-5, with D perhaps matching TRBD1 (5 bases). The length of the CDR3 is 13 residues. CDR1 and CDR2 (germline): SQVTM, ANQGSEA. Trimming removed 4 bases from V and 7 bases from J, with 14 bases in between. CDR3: CSVGEEGRQPQHF. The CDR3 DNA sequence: TGCAGCGTTGGTGAGGAGGGGCGCCAGCCCCAGCATTTT.

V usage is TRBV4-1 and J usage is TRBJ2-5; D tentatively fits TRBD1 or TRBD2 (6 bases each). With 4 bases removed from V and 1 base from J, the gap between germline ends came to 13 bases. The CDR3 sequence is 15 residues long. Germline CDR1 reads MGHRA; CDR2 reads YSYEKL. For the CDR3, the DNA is TGCGCCAGCAGCCGCGATAGGGGGGTCCAAGAGACCCAGTACTTC. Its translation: CASSRDRGVQETQYF.

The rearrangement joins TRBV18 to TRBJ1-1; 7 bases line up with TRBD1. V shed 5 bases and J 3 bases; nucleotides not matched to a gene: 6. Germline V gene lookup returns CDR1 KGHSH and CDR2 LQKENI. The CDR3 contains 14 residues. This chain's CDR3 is CASSETGLDTEAFF. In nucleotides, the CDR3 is TGTGCCAGCTCAGAGACAGGGTTGGACACTGAAGCTTTCTTT.

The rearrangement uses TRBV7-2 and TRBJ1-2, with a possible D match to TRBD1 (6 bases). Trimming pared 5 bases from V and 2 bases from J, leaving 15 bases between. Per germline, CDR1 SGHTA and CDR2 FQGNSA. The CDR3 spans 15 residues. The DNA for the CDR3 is TGTGCCAGCAGCGCGATGCGGACAGAGAACTATGGCTACACCTTC. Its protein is CASSAMRTENYGYTF.